These T cell receptor beta chains were read from a single sample in a study of T cell responses to AZD1222 COVID-19 vaccine. Sequencing used immunoSEQ multiplex PCR; TCRdb keeps in-frame clones, though not all of them. The sample shows 150,000 to 200,000 clones, 70% to 90% of them seen only once. The sequencing here drew on peripheral blood, taken 28 days after the second AZD1222 dose. The receptors stem from an adult who received the AZD1222 COVID-19 vaccine. Both conserved end residues are part of each CDR3. The order of the fields is clone size, V gene, J gene, D gene, CDR3 protein, CDR3 DNA. D genes are given only for firm matches. Size is omitted from some rows. Given values are once, few, many or a class for expanded clones.

abundance: once
v_gene: TRBV3-1/TRBV3-2
j_gene: TRBJ1-1
d_gene: TRBD1
CDR3aa: CASSQVDRATEAFF
CDR3nt: TGTGCCAGCAGCCAAGTGGACAGGGCCACTGAAGCTTTCTTT

abundance: once
v_gene: TRBV19
j_gene: TRBJ2-7
d_gene: TRBD1
CDR3aa: CASSTLTGSLDEQYF
CDR3nt: TGTGCCAGTAGTACCCTGACAGGGTCCCTAGACGAGCAGTACTTC

abundance: NA
v_gene: TRBV14
j_gene: TRBJ2-3
d_gene: NA
CDR3aa: CASSQASDTQYF
CDR3nt: TGTGCCAGCAGCCAAGCGTCAGATACGCAGTATTTT

abundance: once
v_gene: TRBV5-1
j_gene: TRBJ2-3
d_gene: TRBD2
CDR3aa: CASSREVTSTDTQYF
CDR3nt: TGCGCCAGCAGCCGGGAGGTTACGAGCACAGATACGCAGTATTTT

abundance: NA
v_gene: TRBV2
j_gene: TRBJ2-5
d_gene: TRBD1
CDR3aa: CASTKRGQGVETQYF
CDR3nt: TGTGCCAGCACCAAACGGGGACAGGGGGTAGAGACCCAGTACTTC

abundance: NA
v_gene: TRBV14
j_gene: TRBJ1-4
d_gene: NA
CDR3aa: CASSQRRGITNEKLFF
CDR3nt: TGTGCCAGCAGCCAACGGAGGGGAATAACTAATGAAAAACTGTTTTTT

abundance: NA
v_gene: TRBV14
j_gene: TRBJ2-2
d_gene: NA
CDR3aa: CASSQVAQGTGELFF
CDR3nt: TGTGCCAGCAGCCAAGTCGCACAGGGCACCGGGGAGCTGTTTTTT

abundance: NA
v_gene: TRBV14
j_gene: TRBJ2-7
d_gene: NA
CDR3aa: CASSHTVIYEQYF
CDR3nt: TGTGCCAGCAGCCACACAGTGATCTACGAGCAGTACTTC

abundance: NA
v_gene: TRBV30
j_gene: TRBJ1-6
d_gene: NA
CDR3aa: CACRHSGDSPLHF
CDR3nt: TGTGCCTGCAGACACTCGGGGGATTCACCCCTCCACTTT

abundance: NA
v_gene: TRBV9
j_gene: TRBJ2-7
d_gene: NA
CDR3aa: CASSPPGNSYEQYF
CDR3nt: TGTGCCAGCAGCCCACCGGGGAACTCCTACGAGCAGTACTTC

abundance: once
v_gene: TRBV24-1
j_gene: TRBJ1-5
d_gene: NA
CDR3aa: CATRRAASNQPQHF
CDR3nt: TGTGCCACAAGAAGGGCAGCCTCGAATCAGCCCCAGCATTTT

abundance: once
v_gene: TRBV6-5
j_gene: TRBJ1-1
d_gene: NA
CDR3aa: CASSFPGAGKNTEAFF
CDR3nt: TGTGCCAGCAGTTTCCCGGGGGCTGGGAAGAACACTGAAGCTTTCTTT

abundance: NA
v_gene: TRBV12-3/TRBV12-4
j_gene: TRBJ2-3
d_gene: NA
CDR3aa: CASSQTDTQYF
CDR3nt: TGTGCCAGCAGTCAGACAGATACGCAGTATTTT

abundance: NA
v_gene: TRBV12-3/TRBV12-4
j_gene: TRBJ1-1
d_gene: NA
CDR3aa: CASSYDSPEAFF
CDR3nt: TGTGCCAGCAGTTATGACTCACCTGAAGCTTTCTTT

abundance: NA
v_gene: TRBV19
j_gene: TRBJ1-5
d_gene: NA
CDR3aa: CASSTDRGKQPQHF
CDR3nt: TGTGCCAGTAGCACTGACAGAGGAAAACAGCCCCAGCATTTT

abundance: NA
v_gene: TRBV19
j_gene: TRBJ2-1
d_gene: TRBD2
CDR3aa: CASSIGLAGRNEQFF
CDR3nt: TGTGCCAGTAGTATTGGACTAGCGGGGAGGAATGAGCAGTTCTTC

abundance: NA
v_gene: TRBV14
j_gene: TRBJ2-7
d_gene: TRBD1
CDR3aa: CASSQGTGRLYEQYF
CDR3nt: TGTGCCAGCAGCCAAGGGACAGGCCGACTCTACGAGCAGTACTTC

abundance: NA
v_gene: TRBV27
j_gene: TRBJ2-5
d_gene: TRBD2
CDR3aa: CASSPIRSSGGEPETQYF
CDR3nt: TGTGCCAGCAGTCCCATAAGGTCTAGCGGGGGAGAGCCGGAGACCCAGTACTTC

abundance: few
v_gene: TRBV7-9
j_gene: TRBJ1-1
d_gene: NA
CDR3aa: CASSFTGTGTFF
CDR3nt: TGTGCCAGCAGTTTTACAGGGACGGGAACTTTCTTT

abundance: NA
v_gene: TRBV6-5
j_gene: TRBJ2-5
d_gene: NA
CDR3aa: CASSLQETQYF
CDR3nt: TGTGCCAGCAGTCTCCAAGAGACCCAGTACTTC

abundance: NA
v_gene: TRBV7-8
j_gene: TRBJ2-3
d_gene: TRBD2
CDR3aa: CASSFWASGGSDTQYF
CDR3nt: TGTGCCAGCAGCTTTTGGGCTAGCGGGGGATCAGATACGCAGTATTTT

abundance: NA
v_gene: TRBV6-5
j_gene: TRBJ2-2
d_gene: NA
CDR3aa: CASTRAGELFF
CDR3nt: TGTGCCAGCACCCGCGCCGGGGAGCTGTTTTTT

abundance: NA
v_gene: TRBV11-2
j_gene: TRBJ1-2
d_gene: TRBD1
CDR3aa: CASRPGTGRHYGYTF
CDR3nt: TGTGCCAGCAGGCCGGGGACAGGAAGACACTATGGCTACACCTTC

abundance: NA
v_gene: TRBV6-5
j_gene: TRBJ1-2
d_gene: TRBD1
CDR3aa: CASPPGTGRDTF
CDR3nt: TGTGCCAGCCCCCCGGGGACAGGGAGGGACACCTTC

abundance: NA
v_gene: TRBV13
j_gene: TRBJ2-7
d_gene: TRBD2
CDR3aa: CASSYRLAGTYEQYF
CDR3nt: TGTGCCAGCAGCTACAGACTAGCGGGGACCTACGAGCAGTACTTC

abundance: NA
v_gene: TRBV5-1
j_gene: TRBJ2-5
d_gene: TRBD1
CDR3aa: CASSFTGGVETQYF
CDR3nt: TGCGCCAGCAGCTTCACAGGGGGCGTAGAGACCCAGTACTTC

abundance: NA
v_gene: TRBV6-1
j_gene: TRBJ2-3
d_gene: TRBD2
CDR3aa: CASKIAGGTDTQYF
CDR3nt: TGTGCCAGCAAAATAGCGGGGGGCACAGATACGCAGTATTTT

abundance: NA
v_gene: TRBV28
j_gene: TRBJ1-2
d_gene: NA
CDR3aa: CASTPGRRFYGYTF
CDR3nt: TGTGCCAGCACCCCCGGGCGCCGCTTCTATGGCTACACCTTC

abundance: NA
v_gene: TRBV5-1
j_gene: TRBJ2-7
d_gene: TRBD1
CDR3aa: CASSPTRDSSYEQYF
CDR3nt: TGCGCCAGCAGCCCAACCAGGGACAGCTCCTACGAGCAGTACTTC

abundance: NA
v_gene: TRBV2
j_gene: TRBJ1-3
d_gene: TRBD1
CDR3aa: CASSATGTAGNTIYF
CDR3nt: TGTGCCAGCAGCGCCACTGGGACAGCCGGAAACACCATATATTTT

abundance: once
v_gene: TRBV2
j_gene: TRBJ1-1
d_gene: NA
CDR3aa: CASSTGGAFTEAFF
CDR3nt: TGTGCCAGCAGTACCGGGGGGGCGTTTACTGAAGCTTTCTTT

abundance: few
v_gene: TRBV7-9
j_gene: TRBJ2-6
d_gene: NA
CDR3aa: CAIPKSGANVLTF
CDR3nt: TGTGCCATTCCTAAGTCTGGGGCCAACGTCCTGACTTTC